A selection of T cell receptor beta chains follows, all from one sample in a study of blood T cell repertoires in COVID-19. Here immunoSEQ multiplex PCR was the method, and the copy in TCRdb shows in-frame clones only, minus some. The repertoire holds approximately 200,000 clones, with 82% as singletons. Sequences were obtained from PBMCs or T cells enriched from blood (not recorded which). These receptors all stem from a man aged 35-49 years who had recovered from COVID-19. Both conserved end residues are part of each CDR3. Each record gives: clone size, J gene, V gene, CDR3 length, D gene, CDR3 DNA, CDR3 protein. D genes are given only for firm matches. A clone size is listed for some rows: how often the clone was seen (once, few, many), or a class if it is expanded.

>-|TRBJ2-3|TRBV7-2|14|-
TGTGCCAGCAGCTTTCGAACTAGCACAGATACGCAGTATTTT
CASSFRTSTDTQYF
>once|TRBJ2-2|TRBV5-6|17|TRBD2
TGTGCCAGCAGCCCTAGCCTGACTAGCGCGAACACCGGGGAGCTGTTTTTT
CASSPSLTSANTGELFF
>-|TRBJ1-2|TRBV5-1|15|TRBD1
TGCGCCAGCAGCTTGGTGACAGGGATAAACTATGGCTACACCTTC
CASSLVTGINYGYTF
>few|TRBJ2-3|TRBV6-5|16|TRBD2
TGTGCCAGCAGTTACGGAATAGCGGGAAGCACAGATACGCAGTATTTT
CASSYGIAGSTDTQYF
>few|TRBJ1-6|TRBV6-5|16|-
TGTGCCAGCAGTTACTCACCGCGCGGGTATAATTCACCCCTCCACTTT
CASSYSPRGYNSPLHF
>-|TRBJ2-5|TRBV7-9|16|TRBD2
TGTGCCAGCAGCTTAGCGGCGTTAGCGGGACAAGAGACCCAGTACTTC
CASSLAALAGQETQYF
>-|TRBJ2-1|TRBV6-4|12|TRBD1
TGTGCCAGCAGTATGGACAGGCGGGAGCAGTTCTTC
CASSMDRREQFF
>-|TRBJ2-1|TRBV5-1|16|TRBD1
TGCGCCAGCAGCTTGGAGGTCGGGACAGGCTACAATGAGCAGTTCTTC
CASSLEVGTGYNEQFF
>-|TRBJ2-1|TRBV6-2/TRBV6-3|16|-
TGTGCCAGCAGTTCCCCTGGGGAGACGTGGGGCAATGAGCAGTTCTTC
CASSSPGETWGNEQFF
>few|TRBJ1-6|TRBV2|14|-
TGTGCCAGCAGTGATTATGGCAGTAATTCACCCCTCCACTTT
CASSDYGSNSPLHF
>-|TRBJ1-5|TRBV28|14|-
TGTGCCAGCAGCTTGGGCAGGGGACCTCAGCCCCAGCATTTT
CASSLGRGPQPQHF
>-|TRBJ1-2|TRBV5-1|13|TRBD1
TGCGCCAGCAGCTTGGAGACAGGGTATGGCTACACCTTC
CASSLETGYGYTF
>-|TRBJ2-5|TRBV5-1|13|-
TGCGCCAGCAGCCTCCGGTCCCAAGAGACCCAGTACTTC
CASSLRSQETQYF
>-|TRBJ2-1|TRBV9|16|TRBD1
TGTGCCAGCAGCGGTCCAGGACAGGGGGCGTCCGGTGAGCAGTTCTTC
CASSGPGQGASGEQFF
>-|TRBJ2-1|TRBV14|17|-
TGTGCCAGCAGCCAAGCCTTTACCGGAGAATTCTTGAATGAGCAGTTCTTC
CASSQAFTGEFLNEQFF
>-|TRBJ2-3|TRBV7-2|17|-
TGTGCCAGCAGCTTATTTAGGGACTTCTCCTACACAGATACGCAGTATTTT
CASSLFRDFSYTDTQYF
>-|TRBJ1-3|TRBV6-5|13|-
TGTGCCAGCACTCGGACAAAAGGAAACACCATATATTTT
CASTRTKGNTIYF
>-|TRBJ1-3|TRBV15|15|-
TGTGCCACCAGCAGAGATCTTGGACAGGGAAACACCATATATTTT
CATSRDLGQGNTIYF
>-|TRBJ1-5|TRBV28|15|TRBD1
TGTGCCAGCAGTTTGGGACAGGGTTGGAATCAGCCCCAGCATTTT
CASSLGQGWNQPQHF
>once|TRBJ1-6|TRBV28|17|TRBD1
TGTGCCAGCAGTTCTCCCAGGGGGAATTTGGGTAATTCACCCCTCCACTTT
CASSSPRGNLGNSPLHF
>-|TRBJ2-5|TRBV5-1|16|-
TGCGCCAGCAGCTTGGAAGGTTACTACCGACAAGAGACCCAGTACTTC
CASSLEGYYRQETQYF
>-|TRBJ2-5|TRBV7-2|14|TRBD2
TGTGCCAGCACCCCGACTAGCGGACAAGAGACCCAGTACTTC
CASTPTSGQETQYF